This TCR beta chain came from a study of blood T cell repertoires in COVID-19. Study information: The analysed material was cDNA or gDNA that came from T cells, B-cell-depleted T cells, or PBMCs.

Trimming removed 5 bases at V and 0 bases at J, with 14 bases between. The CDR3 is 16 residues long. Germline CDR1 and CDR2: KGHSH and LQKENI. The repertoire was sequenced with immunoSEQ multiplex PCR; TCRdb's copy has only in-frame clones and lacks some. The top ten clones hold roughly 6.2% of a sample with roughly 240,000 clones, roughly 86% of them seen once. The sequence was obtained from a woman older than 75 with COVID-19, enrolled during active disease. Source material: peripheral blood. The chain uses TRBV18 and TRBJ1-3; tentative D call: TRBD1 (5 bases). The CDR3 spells CASSSKDTDSGNTIYF. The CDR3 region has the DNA TGTGCCAGCTCATCAAAGGACACTGACTCTGGAAACACCATATATTTT.